This is a list of T cell receptor beta chains from one sample in a study of CD8+ T cells in alopecia areata. Repertoires were generated with immunoSEQ multiplex PCR, while TCRdb's copy carries only in-frame clones and drops some. Of around 300,000 clones listed, roughly 63% are singletons. The sample in question was CD4+ T cells sorted from blood, obtained at week 52, from a patient treated with tofacitinib. The receptor source for this set is a human donor with alopecia areata. Both conserved end residues are part of each CDR3. A D gene is named only where the DNA matches it firmly. Some rows have no size entry. The others give once, few or many, or a class for an expanded clone.

len	v_gene	d_gene	abundance	j_gene	CDR3aa	CDR3nt
12	TRBV4-3	.	.	TRBJ2-3	CASSRTAGAQYF	TGCGCCAGCAGCCGAACCGCAGGGGCGCAGTATTTT
16	TRBV27	.	few	TRBJ1-1	CASSLLAGFMNTEAFF	TGTGCCAGCAGTTTATTGGCAGGTTTTATGAACACTGAAGCTTTCTTT
18	TRBV18	.	.	TRBJ1-1	CASSPPTGVGGWDTEAFF	TGTGCCAGCTCACCACCGACAGGCGTTGGGGGTTGGGACACTGAAGCTTTCTTT
13	TRBV30	.	.	TRBJ1-5	CAWGLTGNQPQHF	TGTGCCTGGGGGCTAACGGGGAATCAGCCCCAGCATTTT
15	TRBV29-1	.	.	TRBJ2-6	CSVDTASSGANVLTF	TGCAGCGTTGACACAGCGAGCTCTGGGGCCAACGTCCTGACTTTC
13	TRBV4-2	.	once	TRBJ1-1	CASSHPGVSEAFF	TGTGCCAGCAGCCACCCAGGGGTGTCTGAAGCTTTCTTT
14	TRBV30	.	.	TRBJ2-7	CAWSVLGFFNEQYF	TGTGCCTGGAGTGTACTCGGGTTCTTCAACGAGCAGTACTTC
15	TRBV4-1	.	.	TRBJ1-1	CASSSQGPYGSEAFF	TGCGCCAGCAGCTCGCAGGGCCCCTATGGCAGTGAAGCTTTCTTT
14	TRBV7-2	TRBD1	.	TRBJ2-7	CASSSRTGGYEQYF	TGTGCCAGCAGCTCCCGGACAGGGGGGTACGAGCAGTACTTC
14	TRBV6-5	.	.	TRBJ2-7	CASSRVGDSYEQYF	TGTGCCAGCAGCCGGGTTGGCGACTCCTACGAGCAGTACTTC
14	TRBV18	.	few	TRBJ2-7	CASSGAGVSYEQYF	TGTGCCAGCTCAGGAGCAGGGGTATCCTACGAGCAGTACTTC
13	TRBV29-1	.	.	TRBJ2-5	CSVDRRGGETQYF	TGCAGCGTTGATCGACGGGGAGGAGAGACCCAGTACTTC
13	TRBV5-1	TRBD1	.	TRBJ2-7	CASSLGQRYEQYF	TGCGCCAGCAGCCTGGGACAGAGATACGAGCAGTACTTC
17	TRBV2	.	few	TRBJ2-3	CASRESYIGTRADTQYF	TGTGCCAGCAGGGAGAGTTACATCGGGACGAGGGCAGATACGCAGTATTTT
11	TRBV29-1	.	few	TRBJ2-5	CSVGERETQYF	TGCAGCGTTGGTGAGAGAGAGACCCAGTACTTC
17	TRBV11-2	TRBD1	.	TRBJ2-1	CASSLTRTGASYNEQFF	TGTGCCAGCAGCTTAACCCGGACAGGGGCCTCCTACAATGAGCAGTTCTTC
16	TRBV2	.	.	TRBJ2-2	CASSEAPGVRAGELFF	TGTGCCAGCAGTGAAGCGCCGGGGGTGCGAGCCGGGGAGCTGTTTTTT
12	TRBV29-1	.	.	TRBJ2-4	CSVEAAKNIQYF	TGCAGCGTTGAAGCGGCGAAAAACATTCAGTACTTC
14	TRBV11-1	.	.	TRBJ1-1	CASSPTVGNTEAFF	TGTGCCAGCAGCCCCACAGTGGGGAACACTGAAGCTTTCTTT
14	TRBV9	.	.	TRBJ1-1	CASSVAGDNTEAFF	TGTGCCAGCAGCGTAGCAGGGGACAACACTGAAGCTTTCTTT
14	TRBV29-1	.	few	TRBJ1-1	CSVDEGPRNTEAFF	TGCAGCGTCGACGAGGGACCCAGGAACACTGAAGCTTTCTTT
13	TRBV27	TRBD1	.	TRBJ1-2	CASSLTGNLGYTF	TGTGCCAGCAGTTTGACAGGGAACTTAGGCTACACCTTC
14	TRBV6-5	.	few	TRBJ1-6	CASSYSSRDSPLHF	TGTGCCAGCAGTTACTCGAGCCGGGACTCACCCCTCCACTTT
14	TRBV4-3	.	.	TRBJ2-5	CASSPVAGEETQYF	TGCGCCAGCAGCCCCGTAGCAGGGGAAGAGACCCAGTACTTC
12	TRBV30	.	.	TRBJ2-7	CAWSPGVQEQYF	TGTGCCTGGAGCCCCGGCGTGCAGGAGCAGTACTTC
11	TRBV30	TRBD1	.	TRBJ1-2	CAWADRGGYTF	TGTGCCTGGGCGGACAGGGGCGGCTACACCTTC
11	TRBV30	.	.	TRBJ2-3	CACDLSDTQYF	TGTGCCTGTGACCTCTCAGATACGCAGTATTTT
12	TRBV11-2	.	.	TRBJ1-1	CASSSYRAEAFF	TGTGCCAGCAGCTCATACAGGGCTGAAGCTTTCTTT
16	TRBV15	.	.	TRBJ2-4	CATSRSVGTRQNIQYF	TGTGCCACCAGCAGAAGTGTCGGGACCAGACAAAACATTCAGTACTTC
14	TRBV5-1	TRBD1	.	TRBJ2-5	CASSQGQHQETQYF	TGCGCCAGCAGCCAGGGACAGCACCAAGAGACCCAGTACTTC
13	TRBV4-1	.	.	TRBJ2-5	CASSQGQQETQYF	TGCGCCAGCAGCCAGGGACAACAAGAGACCCAGTACTTC
14	TRBV6-5	.	few	TRBJ1-1	CASRLSWTDTEAFF	TGTGCCAGCAGGCTTTCTTGGACAGACACTGAAGCTTTCTTT
15	TRBV5-1	.	.	TRBJ1-2	CASSSQRGGINGYTF	TGCGCCAGCAGCTCGCAACGGGGCGGTATCAATGGCTACACCTTC
13	TRBV29-1	.	.	TRBJ2-3	CSVEGQGLDTQYF	TGCAGCGTTGAAGGGCAGGGGTTAGATACGCAGTATTTT
15	TRBV15	TRBD2	once	TRBJ2-5	CATSRGGRDQETQYF	TGTGCCACCAGCAGAGGCGGGAGGGACCAAGAGACCCAGTACTTC
10	TRBV27	.	.	TRBJ1-2	CASSLKCYTF	TGTGCCAGCAGTTTAAAGTGTTACACCTTC
13	TRBV7-9	TRBD1	.	TRBJ2-6	CATDRAGANVLTF	TGTGCCACAGACAGGGCTGGGGCCAACGTCCTGACTTTC
15	TRBV25-1	.	few	TRBJ1-4	CASSEFGGSLEKLFF	TGTGCCAGCAGTGAATTTGGAGGGTCGTTGGAAAAACTGTTTTTT
13	TRBV7-2	.	.	TRBJ2-5	CASSFGRKETQYF	TGTGCCAGCAGCTTTGGGAGGAAGGAGACCCAGTACTTC
14	TRBV9	TRBD1	.	TRBJ2-7	CASSERDRDYEQYF	TGTGCCAGCAGCGAGCGGGACAGGGACTACGAGCAGTACTTC
16	TRBV25-1	TRBD1	.	TRBJ1-6	CASSGINRGWNSPLHF	TGTGCCAGCAGTGGAATTAACAGGGGGTGGAATTCACCCCTCCACTTT
12	TRBV9	.	.	TRBJ2-5	CASSSQGETQYF	TGTGCCAGCAGCTCTCAGGGGGAGACCCAGTACTTC
12	TRBV2	.	.	TRBJ2-1	CVRGILGNEQFF	TGTGTCCGGGGGATTCTTGGCAATGAGCAGTTCTTC
14	TRBV19	TRBD1	.	TRBJ1-2	CASSFLTGNYGYTF	TGTGCCAGTAGCTTCCTGACAGGGAACTATGGCTACACCTTC
14	TRBV5-1	TRBD1	.	TRBJ1-6	CASSLRGTDSPLHF	TGCGCCAGCAGCTTGCGCGGGACAGATTCACCCCTCCACTTT
15	TRBV29-1	.	.	TRBJ2-5	CSVERRRGGAETQYF	TGCAGCGTTGAAAGAAGGAGGGGGGGCGCGGAGACCCAGTACTTC
15	TRBV6-5	.	.	TRBJ2-5	CASTSLTWAQETQYF	TGTGCCAGCACCTCTCTTACGTGGGCTCAAGAGACCCAGTACTTC
14	TRBV7-2	.	.	TRBJ1-2	CASSPSRGNYGYTF	TGTGCCAGCAGCCCCAGCCGGGGTAACTATGGCTACACCTTC
15	TRBV18	.	few	TRBJ1-1	CASSELGGSDTEAFF	TGTGCCAGCTCAGAACTGGGAGGAAGCGACACTGAAGCTTTCTTT
14	TRBV30	.	.	TRBJ1-2	CAWSVLRGRSGYTF	TGTGCCTGGAGTGTACTGAGGGGAAGGAGCGGCTACACCTTC
19	TRBV7-2	.	.	TRBJ2-2	CASSLQLVQIAGAPGELFF	TGTGCCAGCAGCTTACAATTGGTCCAAATTGCAGGGGCCCCCGGGGAGCTGTTTTTT
13	TRBV6-5	.	few	TRBJ1-5	CASSYAHNQPQHF	TGTGCCAGCAGTTACGCACACAATCAGCCCCAGCATTTT
13	TRBV13	.	many	TRBJ1-5	CASSLGPNQPQHF	TGTGCCAGCAGCTTAGGCCCCAATCAGCCCCAGCATTTT
12	TRBV2	.	.	TRBJ2-1	CASSEMDLEQFF	TGTGCCAGCAGTGAAATGGATCTTGAGCAGTTCTTC
16	TRBV4-1	TRBD2	.	TRBJ2-1	CASSSGLAGPYNEQFF	TGCGCCAGCAGCTCAGGACTAGCGGGGCCCTACAATGAGCAGTTCTTC
15	TRBV14	.	.	TRBJ1-2	CASSQGFEGNYGYTF	TGTGCCAGCAGCCAAGGCTTCGAGGGGAACTATGGCTACACCTTC
12	TRBV6-1	.	.	TRBJ1-5	CASSTRVGPQHF	TGTGCCAGCAGTACACGGGTAGGGCCCCAGCATTTT